Listed below are T cell receptor beta chains from one sample, sequenced in a study of T cell responses to AZD1222 COVID-19 vaccine. Profiling relied on immunoSEQ multiplex PCR, and the TCRdb table lists in-frame clones only, not all of them. The sample records about 190,000 clones, 87% being singletons. The sequenced sample was peripheral blood, obtained on day 0 of MenACWY control vaccination. The source is an adult in good health. Each CDR3 is given with its conserved first and last residue. Fields, in order: CDR3 length, J gene, V gene, D gene, clone size, CDR3 DNA, CDR3 protein. D genes are given only for firm matches. A clone size is listed for some rows: how often the clone was seen (once, few, many), or a class if it is expanded.

len: 15
j_gene: TRBJ1-1
v_gene: TRBV5-4
d_gene: TRBD1
abundance: once
CDR3nt: TGTGCCAGCAGCCGGACAGGGACTTTGAACACTGAAGCTTTCTTT
CDR3aa: CASSRTGTLNTEAFF

len: 14
j_gene: TRBJ2-7
v_gene: TRBV18
d_gene: .
abundance: .
CDR3nt: TGTGCCAGCTCACTCTCGGGCCGTTCCTACGAGCAGTACTTC
CDR3aa: CASSLSGRSYEQYF

len: 15
j_gene: TRBJ2-7
v_gene: TRBV6-5
d_gene: .
abundance: .
CDR3nt: TGTGCCAGCAGTCGAGACACCCCTCTATCTTACGAGCAGTACTTC
CDR3aa: CASSRDTPLSYEQYF

len: 16
j_gene: TRBJ1-5
v_gene: TRBV24-1
d_gene: TRBD1
abundance: .
CDR3nt: TGTGCCACCAGTGATCCCGGGACAGGTACGAATCAGCCCCAGCATTTT
CDR3aa: CATSDPGTGTNQPQHF

len: 12
j_gene: TRBJ1-1
v_gene: TRBV6-5
d_gene: .
abundance: .
CDR3nt: TGTGCCAGCAGCGTGGGAGTAAGTGAAGCTTTCTTT
CDR3aa: CASSVGVSEAFF

len: 14
j_gene: TRBJ1-1
v_gene: TRBV4-2
d_gene: .
abundance: few
CDR3nt: TGTGCCAGCAGCCATCTCCACTCGAACACTGAAGCTTTCTTT
CDR3aa: CASSHLHSNTEAFF

len: 16
j_gene: TRBJ1-5
v_gene: TRBV4-1
d_gene: .
abundance: once
CDR3nt: TGCGCCAGCAGCCAAGATCTTAGCAGGGGCAATCAGCCCCAGCATTTT
CDR3aa: CASSQDLSRGNQPQHF

len: 18
j_gene: TRBJ1-4
v_gene: TRBV27
d_gene: TRBD1
abundance: .
CDR3nt: TGTGCCAGCAGTTTAAGGTGGACAGGGGAGGTTCGTGTTGAAAAACTGTTTTTT
CDR3aa: CASSLRWTGEVRVEKLFF

len: 13
j_gene: TRBJ2-7
v_gene: TRBV6-5
d_gene: .
abundance: .
CDR3nt: TGTGCCAGCACGGGACACCGCGACTACGAGCAGTACTTC
CDR3aa: CASTGHRDYEQYF

len: 16
j_gene: TRBJ2-7
v_gene: TRBV5-4
d_gene: .
abundance: once
CDR3nt: TGTGCCAGCAGCTTGGACCCAGGGCCGGTCCCCTACGAGCAGTACTTC
CDR3aa: CASSLDPGPVPYEQYF

len: 15
j_gene: TRBJ2-1
v_gene: TRBV27
d_gene: TRBD2
abundance: .
CDR3nt: TGTGCCAGCAGTTCACCGGGACTAGGGAATATTGAGCAGTTCTTC
CDR3aa: CASSSPGLGNIEQFF

len: 10
j_gene: TRBJ2-1
v_gene: TRBV20-1
d_gene: .
abundance: .
CDR3nt: TGCAGTGCTAGGCAAAATGAGCAGTTCTTC
CDR3aa: CSARQNEQFF

len: 14
j_gene: TRBJ1-2
v_gene: TRBV7-9
d_gene: .
abundance: .
CDR3nt: TGTGCCAGCAGCTTAGCCCCTTTTGGCGATGGCTACACCTTC
CDR3aa: CASSLAPFGDGYTF

len: 9
j_gene: TRBJ2-7
v_gene: TRBV5-4
d_gene: .
abundance: .
CDR3nt: TGTGGAGGTTTCTACGAGCAGTACTTC
CDR3aa: CGGFYEQYF

len: 14
j_gene: TRBJ2-2
v_gene: TRBV5-1
d_gene: .
abundance: once
CDR3nt: TGCGCCAGCAGCGTTACGGGGACCACCGGGGAGCTGTTTTTT
CDR3aa: CASSVTGTTGELFF

len: 15
j_gene: TRBJ1-1
v_gene: TRBV5-4
d_gene: .
abundance: .
CDR3nt: TGTGCCAGCAGCTTGGCCGGGGGTTTGAACACTGAAGCTTTCTTT
CDR3aa: CASSLAGGLNTEAFF

len: 13
j_gene: TRBJ2-1
v_gene: TRBV5-1
d_gene: .
abundance: .
CDR3nt: TGCGCCAGCAGGTTTAGGATGGGCAATGAGCAGTTCTTC
CDR3aa: CASRFRMGNEQFF

len: 16
j_gene: TRBJ2-1
v_gene: TRBV21-1
d_gene: .
abundance: once
CDR3nt: TGTGCCAGCAGCGGACATCGGGACATCTCCTACAATGAGCAGTTCTTC
CDR3aa: CASSGHRDISYNEQFF

len: 15
j_gene: TRBJ1-2
v_gene: TRBV11-1
d_gene: .
abundance: once
CDR3nt: TGTACCAGCAGCTTAGGTACAGGAGCTAACTATGGCTACACCTTC
CDR3aa: CTSSLGTGANYGYTF

len: 10
j_gene: TRBJ1-2
v_gene: TRBV20-1
d_gene: .
abundance: once
CDR3nt: TGCAGTGCTTGGGAAGCTGGCTACACCTTC
CDR3aa: CSAWEAGYTF

len: 16
j_gene: TRBJ1-1
v_gene: TRBV3-1/TRBV3-2
d_gene: TRBD1
abundance: once
CDR3nt: TGTGCCAGCAGCCAACCCCGACAGGGGCTGAACACTGAAGCTTTCTTT
CDR3aa: CASSQPRQGLNTEAFF

len: 13
j_gene: TRBJ1-2
v_gene: TRBV11-2
d_gene: .
abundance: .
CDR3nt: TGTGCCAGCAGCACGACGGGGGGCGTTGGCTACACCTTC
CDR3aa: CASSTTGGVGYTF

len: 14
j_gene: TRBJ2-5
v_gene: TRBV7-2
d_gene: .
abundance: .
CDR3nt: TGTGCCAGCAGCTTATTTGCACTCCAAGAGACCCAGTACTTC
CDR3aa: CASSLFALQETQYF

len: 16
j_gene: TRBJ2-1
v_gene: TRBV19
d_gene: TRBD1
abundance: .
CDR3nt: TGTGCCAGTAGTATCGGACAGGGGGCTGGTTACAATGAGCAGTTCTTC
CDR3aa: CASSIGQGAGYNEQFF

len: 15
j_gene: TRBJ2-7
v_gene: TRBV9
d_gene: TRBD2
abundance: .
CDR3nt: TGTGCCAGCAGCGTAGATGGCGCGGGAGGTGGCGAGCAGTACTTC
CDR3aa: CASSVDGAGGGEQYF

len: 16
j_gene: TRBJ2-3
v_gene: TRBV7-9
d_gene: TRBD2
abundance: .
CDR3nt: TGTGCCAGCAGTGGACTAGCGGGTAGACCCACAGATACGCAGTATTTT
CDR3aa: CASSGLAGRPTDTQYF

len: 14
j_gene: TRBJ2-7
v_gene: TRBV28
d_gene: TRBD1
abundance: .
CDR3nt: TGTGCCAGCAGACGACAGGGGAACCCCTACGAGCAGTACTTC
CDR3aa: CASRRQGNPYEQYF

len: 15
j_gene: TRBJ1-1
v_gene: TRBV10-3
d_gene: .
abundance: .
CDR3nt: TGTGCCATCAGTGAGTCGAGGAAAGATATCCTTGAAGCTTTCTTT
CDR3aa: CAISESRKDILEAFF

len: 12
j_gene: TRBJ1-3
v_gene: TRBV19
d_gene: .
abundance: .
CDR3nt: TGTGCCAGTAACGGGCCCGGAAACACCATATATTTT
CDR3aa: CASNGPGNTIYF

len: 13
j_gene: TRBJ2-3
v_gene: TRBV19
d_gene: .
abundance: once
CDR3nt: TGTGCCAGTACCGCAGTCGGTACAGATACGCAGTATTTT
CDR3aa: CASTAVGTDTQYF

len: 16
j_gene: TRBJ2-2
v_gene: TRBV2
d_gene: TRBD2
abundance: .
CDR3nt: TGTGCCAGCGTGGGGGAGGCGGGAGGAGGCACCGGGGAGCTGTTTTTT
CDR3aa: CASVGEAGGGTGELFF

len: 13
j_gene: TRBJ2-1
v_gene: TRBV5-1
d_gene: .
abundance: .
CDR3nt: TGCGCCAGCATCCCCTTGTCACAATCTGAGCAGTTCTTC
CDR3aa: CASIPLSQSEQFF

len: 16
j_gene: TRBJ2-1
v_gene: TRBV4-1
d_gene: TRBD1
abundance: .
CDR3nt: TGCGCCAGCAGCCAAGATTTCGGGACAGGAGGAAATGAGCAGTTCTTC
CDR3aa: CASSQDFGTGGNEQFF

len: 14
j_gene: TRBJ1-2
v_gene: TRBV28
d_gene: .
abundance: .
CDR3nt: TGTGCCAGCAGTTCCCCGCCCGGGACGTATGGCTACACCTTC
CDR3aa: CASSSPPGTYGYTF

len: 13
j_gene: TRBJ2-3
v_gene: TRBV12-3/TRBV12-4
d_gene: .
abundance: .
CDR3nt: TGTGCCAGTAGCGTCTCTAGCACAGATACGCAGTATTTT
CDR3aa: CASSVSSTDTQYF

len: 13
j_gene: TRBJ1-5
v_gene: TRBV2
d_gene: .
abundance: .
CDR3nt: TGTGCCAGCAGTATGGAGAGGATGCAGCCCCAGCATTTT
CDR3aa: CASSMERMQPQHF

len: 11
j_gene: TRBJ2-7
v_gene: TRBV30
d_gene: .
abundance: .
CDR3nt: TGTGCCTGGAGTGTACTGGTCGAGCAGTACTTC
CDR3aa: CAWSVLVEQYF

len: 15
j_gene: TRBJ2-1
v_gene: TRBV5-1
d_gene: TRBD2
abundance: .
CDR3nt: TGCGCCAGTCGCGGGACTAGCGGGGGTACGGATGAGCAGTTCTTC
CDR3aa: CASRGTSGGTDEQFF

len: 16
j_gene: TRBJ2-1
v_gene: TRBV19
d_gene: .
abundance: .
CDR3nt: TGTGCCAGTAGTAGGGGGACCGGGACGGGATACAATGAGCAGTTCTTC
CDR3aa: CASSRGTGTGYNEQFF

len: 15
j_gene: TRBJ2-1
v_gene: TRBV13
d_gene: .
abundance: .
CDR3nt: TGTGCCAGCAGCTTCGAAGCGAGCTCCTACAATGAGCAGTTCTTC
CDR3aa: CASSFEASSYNEQFF

len: 14
j_gene: TRBJ2-2
v_gene: TRBV6-5
d_gene: TRBD1
abundance: .
CDR3nt: TGTGCCAGCAGCCCGACAGGGATTACCGGGGAGCTGTTTTTT
CDR3aa: CASSPTGITGELFF